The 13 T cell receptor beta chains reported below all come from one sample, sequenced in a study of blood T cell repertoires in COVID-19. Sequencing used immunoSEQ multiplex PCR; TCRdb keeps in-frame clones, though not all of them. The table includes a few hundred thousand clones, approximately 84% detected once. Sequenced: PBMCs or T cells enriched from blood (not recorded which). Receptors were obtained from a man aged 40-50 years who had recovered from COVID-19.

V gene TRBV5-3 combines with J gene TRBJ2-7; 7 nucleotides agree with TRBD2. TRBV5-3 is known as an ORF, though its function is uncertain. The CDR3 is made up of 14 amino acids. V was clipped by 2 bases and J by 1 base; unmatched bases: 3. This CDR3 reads CARSFKRGSYEQYF. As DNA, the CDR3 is TGTGCCAGAAGCTTTAAGCGGGGATCCTACGAGCAGTACTTC.

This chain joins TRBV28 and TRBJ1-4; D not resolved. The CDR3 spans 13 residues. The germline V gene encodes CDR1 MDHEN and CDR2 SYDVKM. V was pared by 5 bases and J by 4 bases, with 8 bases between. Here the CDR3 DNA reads TGTGCCAGCAGTAGGGCGGGTAATGAAAAACTGTTTTTT. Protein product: CASSRAGNEKLFF.

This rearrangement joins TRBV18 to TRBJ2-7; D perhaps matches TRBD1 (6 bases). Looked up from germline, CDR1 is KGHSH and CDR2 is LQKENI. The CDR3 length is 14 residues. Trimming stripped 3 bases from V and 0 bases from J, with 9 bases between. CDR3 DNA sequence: TGTGCCAGCTCACCTTGGACAGCCTCCTACGAGCAGTACTTC. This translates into CASSPWTASYEQYF. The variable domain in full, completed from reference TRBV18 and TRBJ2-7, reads NAGVMQNPRHLVRRRGQEARLRCSPMKGHSHVYWYRQLPEEGLKFMVYLQKENIIDESGMPKERFSAEFPKEGPSILRIQQVVRGDSAAYFCASSPWTASYEQYFGPGTRLTVT.

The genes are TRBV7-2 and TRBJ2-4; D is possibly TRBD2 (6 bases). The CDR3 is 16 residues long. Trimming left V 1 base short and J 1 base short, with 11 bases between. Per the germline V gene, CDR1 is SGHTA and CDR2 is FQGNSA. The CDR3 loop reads CASSLEFRGAKNIQYF. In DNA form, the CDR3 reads TGTGCCAGCAGCTTAGAGTTCCGGGGGGCCAAAAACATTCAGTACTTC.

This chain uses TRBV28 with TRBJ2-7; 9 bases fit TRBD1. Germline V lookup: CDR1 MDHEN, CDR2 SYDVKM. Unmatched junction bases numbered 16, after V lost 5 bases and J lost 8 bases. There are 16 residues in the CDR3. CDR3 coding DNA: TGTGCCAGCAGTGGCACCGACGGGACAGGGAGTAAAAAGCAGTACTTC. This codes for CASSGTDGTGSKKQYF.

DNA of the CDR3: TGCGCCAGCAGCGCCCGTTGGGGGGGGGAGTCACCCCTCCACTTT. Translation: CASSARWGGESPLHF. The V and J genes are TRBV5-1 and TRBJ1-6; weak D call: TRBD1 (5 bases). CDR3 length: 15 residues. V was pared by 4 bases and J by 10 bases, with 18 bases between. Germline V gives CDR1 SGHRS, CDR2 YFSETQ.

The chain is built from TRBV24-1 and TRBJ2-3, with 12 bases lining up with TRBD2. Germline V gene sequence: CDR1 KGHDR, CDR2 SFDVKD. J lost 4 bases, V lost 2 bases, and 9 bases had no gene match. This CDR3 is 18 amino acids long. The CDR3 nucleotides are TGTGCCACCAGTGATTCCTCTGCCCGACTAGCGGGAGCAGATACGCAGTATTTT. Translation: CATSDSSARLAGADTQYF.

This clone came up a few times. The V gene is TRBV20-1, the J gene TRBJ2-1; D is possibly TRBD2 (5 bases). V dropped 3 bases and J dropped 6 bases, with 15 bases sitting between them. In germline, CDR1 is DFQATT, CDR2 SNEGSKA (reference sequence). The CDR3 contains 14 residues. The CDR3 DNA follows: TGCAGTGCTAGTCGACGTGCGGGTGCCAATGAGCAGTTCTTC. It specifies CSASRRAGANEQFF.

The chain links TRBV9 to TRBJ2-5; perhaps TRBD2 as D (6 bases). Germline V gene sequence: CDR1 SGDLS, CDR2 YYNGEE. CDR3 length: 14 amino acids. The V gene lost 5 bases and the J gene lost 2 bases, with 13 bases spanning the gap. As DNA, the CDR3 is TGTGCCAGCAGTCTCCGGGGACTTCAAGAGACCCAGTACTTC. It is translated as CASSLRGLQETQYF.

CDR3 nucleotides: TGTGCCAGCTGGGCTAGCGGAGTTCAAGGAGATACGCAGTATTTT. It is translated as CASWASGVQGDTQYF. The chain carries TRBV2 and TRBJ2-3; 7 bases are a match to TRBD2. This CDR3 has 15 residues. V lost 8 bases and J lost 5; bases outside the gene matches: 13. Germline CDR1 is SNHLY and CDR2 is FYNNEI. Filled out from reference TRBV2 and TRBJ2-3, the complete variable domain reads EPEVTQTPSHQVTQMGQEVILRCVPISNHLYFYWYRQILGQKVEFLVSFYNNEISEKSEIFDDQFSVERPDGSNFTLKIRSTKLEDSAMYFCASWASGVQGDTQYFGPGTRLTVL.

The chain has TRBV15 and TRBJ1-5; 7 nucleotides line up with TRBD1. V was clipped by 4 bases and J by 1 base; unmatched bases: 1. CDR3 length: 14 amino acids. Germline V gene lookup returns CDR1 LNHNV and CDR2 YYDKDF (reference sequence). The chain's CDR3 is CATSMGQSNQPQHF. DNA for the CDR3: TGTGCCACCAGCATGGGACAGAGCAATCAGCCCCAGCATTTT.

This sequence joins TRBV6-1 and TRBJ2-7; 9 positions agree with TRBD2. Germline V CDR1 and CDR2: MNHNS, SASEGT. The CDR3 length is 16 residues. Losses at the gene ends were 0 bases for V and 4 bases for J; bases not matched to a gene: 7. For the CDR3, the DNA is TGTGCCAGCAGTGAAGCTGTGGTAGCGGGAGTTTACGAGCAGTACTTC. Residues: CASSEAVVAGVYEQYF.

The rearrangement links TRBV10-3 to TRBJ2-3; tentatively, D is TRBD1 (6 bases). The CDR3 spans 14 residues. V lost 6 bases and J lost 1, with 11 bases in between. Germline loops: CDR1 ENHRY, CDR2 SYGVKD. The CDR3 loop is CAIRDSIRTDTQYF. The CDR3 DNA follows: TGTGCCATCAGGGACAGTATTCGCACAGATACGCAGTATTTT.